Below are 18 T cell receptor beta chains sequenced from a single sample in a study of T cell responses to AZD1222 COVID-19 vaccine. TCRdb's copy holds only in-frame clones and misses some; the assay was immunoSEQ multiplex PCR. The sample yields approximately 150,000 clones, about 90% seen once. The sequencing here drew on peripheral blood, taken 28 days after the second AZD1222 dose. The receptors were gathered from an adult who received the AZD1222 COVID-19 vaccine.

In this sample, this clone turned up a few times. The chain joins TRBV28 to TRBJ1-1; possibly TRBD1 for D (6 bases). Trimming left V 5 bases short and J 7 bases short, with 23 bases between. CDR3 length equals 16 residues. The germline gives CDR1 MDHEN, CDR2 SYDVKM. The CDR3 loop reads CASSKKNRVWVIEAFF. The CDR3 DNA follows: TGTGCCAGCAGTAAAAAAAACAGGGTTTGGGTCATTGAAGCTTTCTTT.

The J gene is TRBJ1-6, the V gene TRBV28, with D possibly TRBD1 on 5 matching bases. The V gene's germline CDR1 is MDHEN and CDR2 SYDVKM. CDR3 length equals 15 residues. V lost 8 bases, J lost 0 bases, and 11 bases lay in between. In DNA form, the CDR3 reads TGTGCCAGCGTGGCAGGGAGCTCCTATAATTCACCCCTCCACTTT. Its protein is CASVAGSSYNSPLHF.

The CDR3, as DNA: TGTGCCAGCAGCGGAGGGACAGGCTACTACGAGCAGTACTTC. It specifies CASSGGTGYYEQYF. The gene calls are TRBV2 and TRBJ2-7; 8 nucleotides align to TRBD1. The germline V gene has CDR1 SNHLY and CDR2 FYNNEI. V shed 6 bases, J shed 3 bases, and the junction held 7 bases outside the gene matches. The length of the CDR3 is 14 residues.

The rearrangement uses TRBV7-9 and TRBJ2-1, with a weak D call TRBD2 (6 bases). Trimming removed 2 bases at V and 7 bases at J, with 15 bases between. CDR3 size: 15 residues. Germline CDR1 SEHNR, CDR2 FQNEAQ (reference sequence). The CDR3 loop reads CASSLWVSGRNEQFF. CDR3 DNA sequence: TGTGCCAGCAGCTTATGGGTCAGCGGGCGTAATGAGCAGTTCTTC.

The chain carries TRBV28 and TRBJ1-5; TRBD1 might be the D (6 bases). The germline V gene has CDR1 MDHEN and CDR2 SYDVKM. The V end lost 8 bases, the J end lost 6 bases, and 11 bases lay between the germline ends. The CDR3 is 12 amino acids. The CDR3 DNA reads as TGTGCCAGCCTCAGGGGCGGTCAGCCCCAGCATTTT. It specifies CASLRGGQPQHF.

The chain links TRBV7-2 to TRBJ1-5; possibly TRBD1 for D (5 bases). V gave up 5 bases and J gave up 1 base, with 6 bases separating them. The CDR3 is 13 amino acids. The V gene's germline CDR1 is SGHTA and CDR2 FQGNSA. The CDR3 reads CASSDRSNQPQHF. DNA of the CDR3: TGTGCCAGCAGCGACAGAAGCAATCAGCCCCAGCATTTT.

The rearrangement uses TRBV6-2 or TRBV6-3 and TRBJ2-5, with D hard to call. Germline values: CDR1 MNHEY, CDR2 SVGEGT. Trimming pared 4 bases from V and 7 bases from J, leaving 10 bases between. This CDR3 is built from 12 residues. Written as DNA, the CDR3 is TGTGCCAGCAGTTCCCAATCTGGGACCCAGTACTTC. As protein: CASSSQSGTQYF.

The CDR3 reads CASGLTSGRYNEQFF. The CDR3, as DNA: TGTGCTAGTGGTTTGACTAGCGGGAGGTACAATGAGCAGTTCTTC. The chain employs TRBV12-5 and TRBJ2-1; 12 bases are a match to TRBD2. The CDR3 spans 15 residues. The V gene end was trimmed by 2 bases and the J gene end by 4 bases; junction bases not matched to a gene: 0. CDR1 is LGHNT, CDR2 FRNRAP, per germline. Combining the CDR3 with reference TRBV12-5 and TRBJ2-1 gives the whole variable domain DARVTQTPRHKVTEMGQEVTMRCQPILGHNTVFWYRQTMMQGLELLAYFRNRAPLDDSGMPKDRFSAEMPDATLATLKIQPSEPRDSAVYFCASGLTSGRYNEQFFGPGTRLTVL.

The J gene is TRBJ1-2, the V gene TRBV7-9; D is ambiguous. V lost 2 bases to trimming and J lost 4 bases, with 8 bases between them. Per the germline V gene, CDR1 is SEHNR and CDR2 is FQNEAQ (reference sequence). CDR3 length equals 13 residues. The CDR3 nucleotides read TGTGCCAGCAGCTTACTCCCGACCTATGGCTACACCTTC. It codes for CASSLLPTYGYTF. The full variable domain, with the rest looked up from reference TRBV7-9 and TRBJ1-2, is DTGVSQNPRHKITKRGQNVTFRCDPISEHNRLYWYRQTLGQGPEFLTYFQNEAQLEKSRLLSDRFSAERPKGSFSTLEIQRTEQGDSAMYLCASSLLPTYGYTFGSGTRLTVV.

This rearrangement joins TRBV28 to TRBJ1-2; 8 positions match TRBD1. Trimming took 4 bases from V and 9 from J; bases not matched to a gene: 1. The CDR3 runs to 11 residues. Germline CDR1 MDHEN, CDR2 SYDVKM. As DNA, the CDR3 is TGTGCCAGCAGTTGGACAGGGAGCTACACCTTC. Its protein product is CASSWTGSYTF.

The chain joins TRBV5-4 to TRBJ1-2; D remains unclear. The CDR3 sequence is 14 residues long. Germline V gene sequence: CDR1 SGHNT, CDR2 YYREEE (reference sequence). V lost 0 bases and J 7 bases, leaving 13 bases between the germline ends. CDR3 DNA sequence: TGTGCCAGCAGCTTGGAGACGGGATCATTTGGCTACACCTTC. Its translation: CASSLETGSFGYTF.

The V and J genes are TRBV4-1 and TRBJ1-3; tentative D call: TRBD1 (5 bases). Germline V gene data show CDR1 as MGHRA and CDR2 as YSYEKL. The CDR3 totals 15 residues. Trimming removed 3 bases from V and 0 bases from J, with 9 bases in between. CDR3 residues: CASSQTTASGNTIYF. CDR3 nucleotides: TGCGCCAGCAGCCAGACGACAGCCTCTGGAAACACCATATATTTT.

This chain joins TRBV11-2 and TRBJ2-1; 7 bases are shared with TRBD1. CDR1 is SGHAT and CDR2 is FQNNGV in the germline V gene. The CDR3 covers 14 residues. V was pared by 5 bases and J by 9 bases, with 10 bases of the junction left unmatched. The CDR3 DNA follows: TGTGCCAGCAGCCCAACTACAGGGGTGGCTGAGCAGTTCTTC. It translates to CASSPTTGVAEQFF.

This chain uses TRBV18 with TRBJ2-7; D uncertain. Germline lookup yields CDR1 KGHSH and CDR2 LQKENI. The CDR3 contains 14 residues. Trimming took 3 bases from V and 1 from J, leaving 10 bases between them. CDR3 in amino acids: CASSPSQLSYEQYF. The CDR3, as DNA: TGTGCCAGCTCACCGTCACAGCTTTCCTACGAGCAGTACTTC. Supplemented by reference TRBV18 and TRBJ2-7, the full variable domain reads NAGVMQNPRHLVRRRGQEARLRCSPMKGHSHVYWYRQLPEEGLKFMVYLQKENIIDESGMPKERFSAEFPKEGPSILRIQQVVRGDSAAYFCASSPSQLSYEQYFGPGTRLTVT.

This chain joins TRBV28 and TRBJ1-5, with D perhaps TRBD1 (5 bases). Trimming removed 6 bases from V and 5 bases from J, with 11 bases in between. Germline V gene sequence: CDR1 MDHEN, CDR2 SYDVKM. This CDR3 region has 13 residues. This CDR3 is CASRRDGDQPQHF. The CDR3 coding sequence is TGTGCCAGCAGAAGGGACGGGGATCAGCCCCAGCATTTT.

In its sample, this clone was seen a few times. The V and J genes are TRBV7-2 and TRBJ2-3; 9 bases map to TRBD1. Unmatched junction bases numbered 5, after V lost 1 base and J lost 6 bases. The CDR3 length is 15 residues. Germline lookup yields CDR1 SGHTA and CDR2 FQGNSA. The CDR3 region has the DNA TGTGCCAGCAGCTTAGGGCCGGGACAGGGTGATACGCAGTATTTT. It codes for CASSLGPGQGDTQYF.

The CDR3 nucleotides read TGTGCCAGCAGTTTCTCCCTTGATAGCACAGATACGCAGTATTTT. It is translated as CASSFSLDSTDTQYF. J is TRBJ2-3 and V is TRBV27; no clear D. This CDR3 has 15 residues. Germline CDR1 is MNHEY and CDR2 is SMNVEV (reference sequence). V was pared by 3 bases and J by 0 bases, with 10 bases between.

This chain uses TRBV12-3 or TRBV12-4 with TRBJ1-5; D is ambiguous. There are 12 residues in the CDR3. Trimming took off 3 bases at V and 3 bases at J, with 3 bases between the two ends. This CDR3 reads CASSLYNQPQHF. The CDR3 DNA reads TGTGCCAGCAGTTTGTACAATCAGCCCCAGCATTTT.